A single sample gave rise to the 18 T cell receptor beta chains below, sequenced in a study of early T cells in non-severe SARS-CoV-2 infection. TCRdb re-derived calls from the 5' RACE reads in MiXCR, one entry per CDR3 protein. The sample holds about 110,000 distinct CDR3 sequences; 10% to 15% are singletons and the top ten take 3.5% to 4%. The sample here was whole blood, taken at baseline. The receptors come from an adult who was a healthcare worker with PCR-confirmed SARS-CoV-2 infection or an uninfected control (not recorded which).

This clonotype was detected only a few times. The V call is TRBV19, the J call TRBJ2-1, with 10 bases aligning to TRBD1. J was trimmed by 2 bases and V by 3 bases; bases with no gene match: 1. This CDR3 region has 15 residues. Germline assignment: CDR1 LNHDA and CDR2 SQIVND (reference sequence). CDR3 sequence reads: CASSMDRGTYNEQFF. The CDR3 DNA follows: TGTGCCAGTAGTATGGACAGGGGGACCTACAATGAGCAGTTCTTC.

This clonotype was recorded a few times. In DNA, the CDR3 is TGCAGTGCTAGAGATGGGCAGGGGGATACCGGGGAGCTGTTTTTT. Translation gives CSARDGQGDTGELFF. The J gene is TRBJ2-2, the V gene TRBV20-1, with 7 bases that match TRBD1. V trimming: 0 bases; J trimming: 5 bases; junction bases outside the gene matches: 6. CDR1 and CDR2 from the germline V gene are DFQATT and SNEGSKA (reference sequence). The CDR3 is 15 residues long.

The gene calls are TRBV19 and TRBJ2-7; weak D call: TRBD1 (6 bases). Per germline, CDR1 LNHDA and CDR2 SQIVND (reference sequence). The CDR3 runs to 15 residues. V was clipped by 0 bases and J by 7 bases, with 16 bases between them. The CDR3 spells CASSIDRDRCLEQYF. CDR3 bases: TGTGCCAGTAGTATAGATCGTGACAGGTGCTTGGAGCAGTACTTC.

In its sample, this clonotype was seen a few times. This rearrangement joins TRBV10-3 to TRBJ1-6, with a tentative D call TRBD1 (5 bases). This CDR3 spans 12 amino acids. Trimming took 7 bases from V and 7 from J, leaving 8 bases between them. CDR1 ENHRY and CDR2 SYGVKD come from the germline V gene. CDR3 in DNA: TGTGCCATCAAGGGGCAGAATTCACCCCTCCACTTT. It translates to CAIKGQNSPLHF.

V is TRBV27 and J is TRBJ2-3; D may be TRBD2 (6 bases). The CDR3 consists of 16 residues. Germline loops: CDR1 MNHEY, CDR2 SMNVEV (reference sequence). V was trimmed by 2 bases and J by 0 bases, leaving 12 bases between them. CDR3 DNA sequence: TGTGCCAGCAGTTTAGGGAGCGGGTTTAGCACAGATACGCAGTATTTT. It codes for CASSLGSGFSTDTQYF.

This clonotype was observed a handful of times. This chain joins TRBV29-1 and TRBJ1-1, with D perhaps matching TRBD1 (6 bases). The CDR3 spans 16 residues. Looked up from germline, CDR1 is SQVTM and CDR2 is ANQGSEA. Between the trimmed V and J ends, which lost 0 bases and 1 base, there was a span of 15 bases. The CDR3 region has the DNA TGCAGCGTTGAAGATTGGCAGGGGTTATCGAACACTGAAGCTTTCTTT. It codes for CSVEDWQGLSNTEAFF.

This clonotype was counted at least ten times. The chain couples TRBV30 to TRBJ2-2; tentative D call: TRBD2 (5 bases). With 4 bases removed from V and 5 bases from J, the gap between germline ends came to 14 bases. Germline CDR1 and CDR2: GTSNPN and SVGIG (reference sequence). This CDR3 has 14 amino acids. CDR3 sequence reads: CAWKLGLHTGELFF. In DNA form, the CDR3 reads TGTGCCTGGAAACTAGGCCTGCATACCGGGGAGCTGTTTTTT.

This clonotype was recorded only once. The gene calls are TRBV2 and TRBJ2-3, with D possibly being TRBD2 (7 bases). CDR1 and CDR2 (germline): SNHLY, FYNNEI. Trimming shortened V by 5 bases and J by 2 bases, and 14 bases separated the two germline ends. CDR3 length: 15 residues. CDR3 sequence: CASSTRGGDTDTQYF. The DNA for the CDR3 is TGTGCCAGCAGTACCCGCGGGGGCGACACAGATACGCAGTATTTT.

This clonotype was detected only a few times. The V call is TRBV7-9, the J call TRBJ1-4, with 9 bases that match TRBD1. The CDR3 runs to 14 residues. Germline loops: CDR1 SEHNR, CDR2 FQNEAQ (reference sequence). After removal of 5 bases from V and 7 bases from J, the junction contained 5 bases not matched to a gene. CDR3 in DNA: TGTGCCAGCAGCCCACAGGGGGCGGGTGAAAAACTGTTTTTT. Its protein is CASSPQGAGEKLFF.

This clonotype was seen at least ten times. This sequence joins TRBV4-2 and TRBJ2-7, with TRBD2 identical over 8 bases. Germline V gene sequence: CDR1 LGHNA, CDR2 YNFKEQ. V shed 0 bases, J shed 3 bases, and the junction held 7 bases outside the gene matches. CDR3 length: 16 amino acids. CDR3 sequence (DNA): TGTGCCAGCAGCCAAGATGGATTGGGACTAGTCTACGAGCAGTACTTC. It encodes CASSQDGLGLVYEQYF.

The genes are TRBV4-1 and TRBJ2-3; D may be TRBD2 (6 bases). V lost 4 bases and J lost 1, with 15 bases in between. The CDR3 contains 16 residues. From germline, CDR1 is MGHRA and CDR2 YSYEKL. CDR3 nucleotide sequence: TGCGCCAGCAGCCCCTTTGGGGGGAGAGGCACAGATACGCAGTATTTT. It translates to CASSPFGGRGTDTQYF.

This clonotype appeared many times. CDR3 DNA: TGTGCCAGCAGCTCCAATCCAGGCCGGGGCACCATATATTTT. It yields the protein CASSSNPGRGTIYF. V is TRBV5-5 and J is TRBJ1-3; D is uncertain. V lost 3 bases and J lost 9, with 16 bases in between. The CDR3 spans 14 residues. CDR1 and CDR2 from the germline V gene are SGHKS and YYEKEE (reference sequence).

This chain links TRBV18 with TRBJ2-7; 8 bases line up with TRBD1. The V and J ends lost 5 bases and 0 bases, in that order; junction bases with no gene match: 9. Germline CDR1 KGHSH, CDR2 LQKENI. CDR3 size: 16 residues. The CDR3 sequence is CASSISGQGFSYEQYF. The CDR3 coding sequence is TGTGCCAGCTCAATCAGCGGACAGGGCTTCTCCTACGAGCAGTACTTC.

The gene calls are TRBV7-8 and TRBJ1-4; the match to TRBD1 covers 7 bases. V trimming: 0 bases; J trimming: 4 bases; junction bases outside the gene matches: 5. The germline V gene encodes CDR1 SGHVS and CDR2 FQNEAQ. This CDR3 is 16 amino acids long. In DNA, the CDR3 is TGTGCCAGCAGCTTAGCTCGGGGACAGATTAATGAAAAACTGTTTTTT. Translated: CASSLARGQINEKLFF.

This sequence joins TRBV4-2 and TRBJ1-4, with D possibly matching TRBD1 (6 bases). Per the germline V gene, CDR1 is LGHNA and CDR2 is YNFKEQ. The V gene lost 0 bases and the J gene lost 7 bases, with 12 bases spanning the gap. The CDR3 is made up of 15 amino acids. The CDR3 is CASSQDWAGAEKLFF. The CDR3 DNA is TGTGCCAGCAGCCAAGATTGGGCAGGGGCTGAAAAACTGTTTTTT.

Concerning this clonotype: Since a much larger clone is just one base distant, this may be a read error. The chain is built from TRBV20-1 and TRBJ2-2, with D maybe TRBD1 (6 bases). The germline CDR1 and CDR2 sequences are DFQATT and SNEGSKA (reference sequence). V lost 5 bases to trimming and J lost 2 bases, with 9 bases between them. This CDR3 has 13 residues. CDR3 residues: CSAWTVNTGELFF. The CDR3 region has the DNA TGCAGTGCTTGGACAGTCAACACCGGGGAGCTGTTTTTT.

The chain is built from TRBV5-1 and TRBJ2-7; either TRBD1 or TRBD2 may supply D (5 bases each). V lost 3 bases, J lost 2 bases, and 15 bases lay in between. The CDR3 contains 15 residues. CDR1 is SGHRS and CDR2 is YFSETQ in the germline V gene. Here the CDR3 reads CASSSRDGQPYEQYF. CDR3 nucleotides: TGCGCCAGCAGCTCCCGGGACGGCCAGCCCTACGAGCAGTACTTC.

This clonotype came up a few times. The chain recombines TRBV6-6 with TRBJ2-3; no reliable D call. Germline V gene lookup returns CDR1 MNHNY and CDR2 SVGAGI (reference sequence). The length of the CDR3 is 12 residues. Trimming pared 2 bases from V and 4 bases from J, leaving 4 bases between. The CDR3 DNA follows: TGTGCCAGCAGTTACCGGGCAGATACGCAGTATTTT. This codes for CASSYRADTQYF.